Following are 21 T cell receptor beta chains from one sample sequenced in a study of blood T cells in healthy people across ages. With a J-beta primer mix and a sample-barcoded 5' primer, a second PCR ran about 7 to 11 cycles. TCRdb ran MiXCR on the 5' RACE reads and lists one entry per CDR3 protein. The sample contains approximately 290,000 distinct CDR3 sequences, roughly 29% of which appear only once. Source material: blood. The receptors were sampled from a woman aged 70-85 years in good health.

V usage is TRBV5-5 and J usage is TRBJ2-1; perhaps TRBD2 as D (5 bases). Germline V gives CDR1 SGHKS, CDR2 YYEKEE (reference sequence). V lost 2 bases and J 1 base, leaving 10 bases between the germline ends. The CDR3 is 15 amino acids. In DNA, the CDR3 is TGTGCCAGCAGCTTTGCGGGTGGGTCCTACAATGAGCAGTTCTTC. It encodes CASSFAGGSYNEQFF.

V gene TRBV5-1 combines with J gene TRBJ2-3; 11 positions match TRBD2. CDR3 length: 18 amino acids. J was trimmed by 2 bases and V by 0 bases; bases with no gene match: 8. Germline lookup yields CDR1 SGHRS and CDR2 YFSETQ. The CDR3 spells CASSLAARLAGNTDTQYF. CDR3 sequence (DNA): TGCGCCAGCAGCTTGGCCGCTAGACTAGCGGGGAACACAGATACGCAGTATTTT.

This clonotype was counted only a few times. Written as DNA, the CDR3 is TGCGCCAGCAGCTTGGTCAGGGCCTGGGAGACCCAGTACTTC. Translated, it gives CASSLVRAWETQYF. This rearrangement joins TRBV5-1 to TRBJ2-5; D may be TRBD1 (5 bases). The CDR3 is 14 residues long. Trimming cost V 0 bases and J 5 bases, with 11 bases left between them. Germline CDR1 is SGHRS and CDR2 is YFSETQ.

The chain combines TRBV2 with TRBJ2-7, with D possibly being TRBD1 or TRBD2 (5 bases each). There are 13 residues in the CDR3. Germline CDR1 is SNHLY and CDR2 is FYNNEI. The V gene lost 6 bases and the J gene lost 3 bases, with 12 bases spanning the gap. The CDR3 DNA reads TGTGCCAGCAGGCAGGGCGACTACTACGAGCAGTACTTC. Residues: CASRQGDYYEQYF.

This rearrangement joins TRBV6-2 or TRBV6-3 to TRBJ1-1; a weak D match, TRBD1 (6 bases). The V and J ends lost 6 bases and 2 bases respectively, with 13 bases between them. This CDR3 region has 14 residues. In germline, CDR1 is MNHEY, CDR2 SVGEGT. The CDR3 coding sequence is TGTGCCAGCAGGAGGGACAACGCTAACACTGAAGCTTTCTTT. It is translated as CASRRDNANTEAFF.

V is TRBV28 and J is TRBJ2-2; D gene unclear. The CDR3 length is 14 residues. The ends were cut back, 5 bases at V and 4 bases at J, with 11 bases in the middle. Looked up from germline, CDR1 is MDHEN and CDR2 is SYDVKM. CDR3: CASSPSEVTGELFF. In DNA form, the CDR3 reads TGTGCCAGCAGTCCTTCAGAGGTCACCGGGGAGCTGTTTTTT.

In its sample, this clonotype was seen many times. The chain combines TRBV12-3 or TRBV12-4 with TRBJ2-5; no reliable D call. CDR3 size: 13 residues. Trimming removed 3 bases at V and 1 base at J, with 6 bases between. CDR3 in DNA: TGTGCCAGCAGTTTCTACACCCAAGAGACCCAGTACTTC. Amino acids: CASSFYTQETQYF.

The chain uses TRBV19 and TRBJ1-1; no reliable D call. Per the germline V gene, CDR1 is LNHDA and CDR2 is SQIVND (reference sequence). The CDR3 totals 14 residues. V was pared by 7 bases and J by 1 base, with 13 bases between. The DNA of the CDR3 is TGTGCCAGTAAAGGTCAGAGGAGGAACACTGAAGCTTTCTTT. It translates to CASKGQRRNTEAFF.

This clonotype was detected a few times. This chain joins TRBV6-5 and TRBJ1-6; 8 bases fit TRBD1. There are 15 residues in the CDR3. With 6 bases clipped from V and 6 bases from J, the junction kept 7 bases outside the gene matches. CDR1 and CDR2 (germline): MNHEY, SVGAGI. The chain's CDR3 is CASSRGQVANSPLHF. DNA of the CDR3: TGTGCCAGCAGCCGGGGACAGGTTGCTAATTCACCCCTCCACTTT.

This chain connects TRBV6-1 to TRBJ1-1; TRBD1 is a possible D gene (5 bases). Germline CDR1 reads MNHNS; CDR2 reads SASEGT. V lost 4 bases and J lost 0, with 15 bases in between. CDR3 size: 16 residues. DNA of the CDR3: TGTGCCAGCAGTGGAACAGGTTTTATATTGAACACTGAAGCTTTCTTT. It encodes CASSGTGFILNTEAFF.

This clonotype was counted only a few times. The CDR3 DNA is TGTGCCAGTAGTATGGCAGGGACTGCCTCCTACGAGCAGTACTTC. Translating gives CASSMAGTASYEQYF. The gene calls are TRBV19 and TRBJ2-7; D may be TRBD2 (6 bases). This CDR3 region has 15 residues. CDR1 and CDR2 (germline): LNHDA, SQIVND (reference sequence). Trimming removed 3 bases from V and 0 bases from J, with 12 bases in between.

This clonotype has a count of ten or more. The V and J genes are TRBV20-1 and TRBJ1-5, with D possibly being TRBD1 (6 bases). CDR3 length equals 13 residues. The ends were cut back, 5 bases at V and 7 bases at J, with 15 bases in the middle. Germline V gene sequence: CDR1 DFQATT, CDR2 SNEGSKA (reference sequence). The CDR3 region has the DNA TGCAGTGCTCTTACAGGGCTGGGCCAGCCCCAGCATTTT. Translating it yields CSALTGLGQPQHF.

The J gene is TRBJ2-5, the V gene TRBV5-1; TRBD1 matches 9 bases. The tail of the sequence fits TRBJ2-1 better, so the J call may be wrong. Germline V gene sequence: CDR1 SGHRS, CDR2 YFSETQ. CDR3 size: 15 residues. Here the CDR3 DNA reads TGCGCCAGCAGCCCCGGGACAGGGACGCACAATGAGCAGTTCTTC. Amino acids: CASSPGTGTHNEQFF.

This clonotype was counted a few times. The V gene is TRBV10-3, the J gene TRBJ2-5; the D gene is possibly TRBD1 (5 bases). The ends were cut back, 2 bases at V and 5 bases at J, with 9 bases in the middle. This CDR3 comprises 13 residues. CDR1 and CDR2 from the germline V gene are ENHRY and SYGVKD. The CDR3 nucleotides read TGTGCCATCAGTGAGAGGGGTGTGGAGACCCAGTACTTC. Translation gives CAISERGVETQYF.

V usage is TRBV6-1 and J usage is TRBJ1-2; D is unresolved. CDR3 size: 12 residues. The germline V gene has CDR1 MNHNS and CDR2 SASEGT. Trimming shortened V by 3 bases and J by 2 bases, and 4 bases separated the two germline ends. The CDR3 region has the DNA TGTGCCAGCAGTGAGGCGAACTATGGCTACACCTTC. Translated: CASSEANYGYTF.

The V and J genes are TRBV28 and TRBJ1-2, with a tentative D call TRBD1 (6 bases). This CDR3 has 15 residues. V dropped 3 bases and J dropped 1 base, with 12 bases sitting between them. Germline CDR1 reads MDHEN; CDR2 reads SYDVKM. This CDR3 is CASSFQGQINYGYTF. CDR3 DNA: TGTGCCAGCAGTTTTCAGGGACAAATTAACTATGGCTACACCTTC.

The chain employs TRBV18 and TRBJ2-1; 8 bases are a match to TRBD2. Germline trimming cut 4 bases from V and 7 bases from J; bases unmatched to any gene: 6. Germline CDR1 reads KGHSH; CDR2 reads LQKENI. The CDR3 extends over 14 amino acids. This chain's CDR3 is CASSQSGSLNEQFF. Written as DNA, the CDR3 is TGTGCCAGCTCACAGAGCGGGAGTCTGAATGAGCAGTTCTTC.

The rearrangement joins TRBV6-5 to TRBJ1-3; D gene ambiguous. The length of the CDR3 is 14 residues. Germline lookup yields CDR1 MNHEY and CDR2 SVGAGI. Trimming pared 6 bases from V and 1 base from J, leaving 10 bases between. CDR3 sequence (DNA): TGTGCCAGCAGGCCAGAGCCTTCTGGAAACACCATATATTTT. The encoded protein is CASRPEPSGNTIYF.

The gene calls are TRBV5-1 and TRBJ1-4, with 11 bases matching TRBD1. Germline V lookup: CDR1 SGHRS, CDR2 YFSETQ. V was pared by 4 bases and J by 10 bases, with 6 bases of the junction left unmatched. This CDR3 has 14 residues. CDR3 amino acids: CASSLGQGEGKLFF. Written as DNA, the CDR3 is TGCGCCAGCAGCCTGGGACAGGGGGAGGGAAAACTGTTTTTT. Full variable domain (missing parts from reference TRBV5-1 and TRBJ1-4): KAGVTQTPRYLIKTRGQQVTLSCSPISGHRSVSWYQQTPGQGLQFLFEYFSETQRNKGNFPGRFSGRQFSNSRSEMNVSTLELGDSALYLCASSLGQGEGKLFFGSGTQLSVL.

This clonotype was seen ten or more times. The rearrangement uses TRBV4-1 and TRBJ2-1; D ambiguous. The V gene lost 2 bases and the J gene lost 7 bases, with 12 bases spanning the gap. Germline CDR1 reads MGHRA; CDR2 reads YSYEKL. The CDR3 is made up of 14 amino acids. CDR3 amino acids: CASSQPLFRNEQFF. The DNA for the CDR3 is TGCGCCAGCAGCCAACCCCTCTTCCGGAATGAGCAGTTCTTC.

The V call is TRBV29-1, the J call TRBJ1-2; D remains ambiguous. The V and J ends lost 3 bases and 5 bases respectively, with 13 bases between them. There are 13 residues in the CDR3. Germline loops: CDR1 SQVTM, CDR2 ANQGSEA. In DNA, the CDR3 is TGCAGCGTTGACGGGCGGGAATCTTATGGCTACACCTTC. Translated: CSVDGRESYGYTF. Filled out from reference TRBV29-1 and TRBJ1-2, the complete variable domain reads SAVISQKPSRDICQRGTSLTIQCQVDSQVTMMFWYRQQPGQSLTLIATANQGSEATYESGFVIDKFPISRPNLTFSTLTVSNMSPEDSSIYLCSVDGRESYGYTFGSGTRLTVV.